A single sample gave rise to the 19 T cell receptor beta chains below, sequenced in a study of T cells in Graves' hyperthyroidism and ophthalmopathy. TCR beta CDR3 regions were amplified from RNA. TCR CDR3 underwent first-round RT-PCR with the HTBI primer set. From the multiplex PCR reads, TCRdb called clonotypes with MiXCR, one entry per CDR3 protein. The sample holds under 800,000 distinct CDR3 sequences, 14% seen once. Material for sequencing was blood. The source is a young woman with Graves' hyperthyroidism.

This clonotype was observed a handful of times. This chain uses TRBV20-1 with TRBJ2-3, with D unclear. Looked up from germline, CDR1 is DFQATT and CDR2 is SNEGSKA (reference sequence). Trimming took off 3 bases at V and 4 bases at J, with 5 bases between the two ends. The CDR3 has 11 amino acids. CDR3 loop: CSASLSDTQYF. CDR3 in DNA: TGCAGTGCTAGCCTGTCAGATACGCAGTATTTT.

This clonotype was seen many times. V is TRBV15 and J is TRBJ1-2; tentatively, D is TRBD1 (6 bases). The CDR3 runs 16 residues. Trimming cost V 0 bases and J 7 bases, with 18 bases left between them. CDR1 and CDR2 from the germline V gene are LNHNV and YYDKDF (reference sequence). The CDR3 bases are TGTGCCACCAGCAGAGATGGGTACAGGGTACTCGGTGGCTACACCTTC. This codes for CATSRDGYRVLGGYTF. Full variable domain (missing parts from reference TRBV15 and TRBJ1-2): DAMVIQNPRYQVTQFGKPVTLSCSQTLNHNVMYWYQQKSSQAPKLLFHYYDKDFNNEADTPDNFQSRRPNTSFCFLDIRSPGLGDTAMYLCATSRDGYRVLGGYTFGSGTRLTVV.

This clonotype was detected many times. The chain couples TRBV20-1 to TRBJ2-7, with 8 bases identical to TRBD2. V trimming: 3 bases; J trimming: 2 bases; junction bases outside the gene matches: 6. The CDR3 loop spans 14 amino acids. Germline V lookup: CDR1 DFQATT, CDR2 SNEGSKA (reference sequence). The CDR3 DNA reads TGCAGTGCTAGGGATCTAGCGGGCCCCTACGAGCAGTACTTC. Translation gives CSARDLAGPYEQYF.

This chain joins TRBV29-1 and TRBJ2-2; perhaps D is TRBD1 or TRBD2 (7 bases each). The germline V gene encodes CDR1 SQVTM and CDR2 ANQGSEA. Trimming shortened V by 5 bases and J by 5 bases, and 15 bases separated the two germline ends. The CDR3 sequence is 14 residues long. CDR3 sequence: CSVSGGGRTGELFF. The CDR3 DNA is TGCAGCGTTTCAGGGGGAGGGCGGACCGGGGAGCTGTTTTTT.

J is TRBJ2-7 and V is TRBV19; a weak D match, TRBD2 (6 bases). Germline loops: CDR1 LNHDA, CDR2 SQIVND (reference sequence). The CDR3 has 15 amino acids. The V gene lost 5 bases and the J gene lost 2 bases, with 16 bases spanning the gap. The DNA for the CDR3 is TGTGCCAGTAGTCTGTGGGACTCTACAACCTACGAGCAGTACTTC. This codes for CASSLWDSTTYEQYF.

This clonotype was seen at least ten times. The genes are TRBV7-9 and TRBJ2-7, with 8 bases fitting TRBD2. The CDR3 length is 16 residues. V gave up 5 bases and J gave up 1 base; unmatched junction bases: 10. From germline, CDR1 is SEHNR and CDR2 FQNEAQ (reference sequence). The CDR3 protein is CASSVSPAGVSYEQYF. The CDR3 nucleotides are TGTGCCAGCAGCGTAAGCCCAGCGGGAGTATCCTACGAGCAGTACTTC.

This clonotype has ten or more counts. The J gene is TRBJ1-5, the V gene TRBV12-3 or TRBV12-4; a weak D match, TRBD1 (5 bases). The ends were cut back, 4 bases at V and 2 bases at J, with 9 bases in the middle. The CDR3 is 14 residues long. The CDR3 sequence: CASSSRDGNQPQHF. The CDR3 bases are TGTGCCAGCAGTTCCCGGGACGGCAATCAGCCCCAGCATTTT.

The V call is TRBV5-1, the J call TRBJ2-5; the D gene is possibly TRBD2 (6 bases). CDR1 and CDR2 (germline): SGHRS, YFSETQ. The CDR3 contains 11 residues. The V end lost 4 bases, the J end lost 10 bases, and 11 bases lay between the germline ends. This CDR3 is CASSGGGDQYF. The DNA for the CDR3 is TGCGCCAGCAGCGGCGGAGGGGACCAGTACTTC. Full variable domain (rest looked up from reference TRBV5-1 and TRBJ2-5): KAGVTQTPRYLIKTRGQQVTLSCSPISGHRSVSWYQQTPGQGLQFLFEYFSETQRNKGNFPGRFSGRQFSNSRSEMNVSTLELGDSALYLCASSGGGDQYFGPGTRLLVL.

Worth noting for this clonotype: A much larger clonotype is one base distant, so this may be a read error. The chain uses TRBV2 and TRBJ1-4; maybe TRBD1 (5 bases). Germline CDR1 is SNHLY and CDR2 is FYNNEI. This CDR3 contains 15 residues. CDR3 loop: CASTFDGTAGERLFF. In DNA form, the CDR3 reads TGTGCCAGCACCTTTGACGGGACTGCTGGTGAAAGACTGTTTTTT. Based on the CDR3 plus reference TRBV2 and TRBJ1-4, the full variable domain is EPEVTQTPSHQVTQMGQEVILRCVPISNHLYFYWYRQILGQKVEFLVSFYNNEISEKSEIFDDQFSVERPDGSNFTLKIRSTKLEDSAMYFCASTFDGTAGERLFFGSGTQLSVL.

This clonotype was recorded many times. V usage is TRBV5-8 and J usage is TRBJ1-5; 10 bases align to TRBD1. The germline CDR1 and CDR2 sequences are SGHTS and YDEGEE. This CDR3 has 21 amino acids. J lost 0 bases, V lost 0 bases, and 15 bases had no gene match. The CDR3 here is CASSLEGRPGQGSYSNQPQHF. CDR3 bases: TGTGCCAGCAGCTTGGAGGGGCGTCCGGGACAGGGGTCTTATAGCAATCAGCCCCAGCATTTT.

This clonotype was recorded a few times. The rearrangement links TRBV7-8 to TRBJ2-1; D gene unclear. V lost 5 bases, J lost 2 bases, and 13 bases lay in between. The CDR3 is 15 residues long. Germline-derived CDR1 and CDR2 are SGHVS and FQNEAQ. CDR3 protein: CASSPRSAPYNEQFF. CDR3 DNA sequence: TGTGCCAGCAGCCCGAGGAGTGCCCCCTACAATGAGCAGTTCTTC.

This clonotype has a single count. The rearrangement joins TRBV18 to TRBJ2-1; D gene uncertain. Germline V gives CDR1 KGHSH, CDR2 LQKENI. This CDR3 contains 12 residues. Trimming took 5 bases from V and 4 from J, leaving 6 bases between them. The CDR3 DNA is TGTGCCAGCTCAGCCCAATACAATGAGCAGTTCTTC. This gives the protein CASSAQYNEQFF.

The rearrangement links TRBV2 to TRBJ2-5, with D perhaps TRBD1 or TRBD2 (5 bases each). In germline, CDR1 is SNHLY, CDR2 FYNNEI. V shed 5 bases and J shed 8 bases, with 21 bases lying between them. The CDR3 sequence is 15 residues long. The CDR3 protein is CASSLTPGPFGTQYF. For the CDR3, the DNA is TGTGCCAGCAGTCTAACCCCGGGACCCTTCGGAACCCAGTACTTC.

This clonotype was recorded many times. The V gene is TRBV20-1, the J gene TRBJ2-1; D call uncertain. The germline gives CDR1 DFQATT, CDR2 SNEGSKA (reference sequence). The ends were cut back, 6 bases at V and 4 bases at J, with 7 bases in the middle. The CDR3 totals 11 residues. The CDR3 DNA reads TGCAGTGCCCCCTGGTACAATGAGCAGTTCTTC. Translation: CSAPWYNEQFF.

This clonotype was counted ten times or more. J is TRBJ1-5 and V is TRBV6-2 or TRBV6-3; perhaps TRBD1 as D (5 bases). This CDR3 has 13 residues. Trimming removed 5 bases from V and 5 bases from J, with 10 bases in between. CDR1 is MNHEY, CDR2 SVGEGT, per germline. Written as DNA, the CDR3 is TGTGCCAGCAGTCGGGACGGTTATCAGCCCCAGCATTTT. Translation gives CASSRDGYQPQHF.

J is TRBJ2-7 and V is TRBV28, with D possibly matching TRBD1 (6 bases). The CDR3 runs to 14 residues. Per germline, CDR1 MDHEN and CDR2 SYDVKM. Trimming stripped 8 bases from V and 0 bases from J, with 14 bases between. The chain's CDR3 is CASRGTLSSYEQYF. The CDR3 DNA follows: TGTGCCAGCCGAGGGACACTTAGCTCCTACGAGCAGTACTTC.

This clonotype was counted many times. This sequence joins TRBV6-2 or TRBV6-3 and TRBJ2-3; tentatively, D is TRBD2 (6 bases). There are 17 residues in the CDR3. Trimming took 5 bases from V and 5 from J, leaving 23 bases between them. The germline V gene encodes CDR1 MNHEY and CDR2 SVGEGT. The CDR3 coding sequence is TGTGCCAGCAGTGACCCTAGCCGGGACTCGGAGGGAGATACGCAGTATTTT. Translating gives CASSDPSRDSEGDTQYF.

This clonotype was detected many times. The rearrangement links TRBV11-2 to TRBJ2-3; D unresolved. The CDR3 length is 12 residues. Trimming left V 5 bases short and J 4 bases short, with 7 bases between. CDR1 and CDR2 (germline): SGHAT, FQNNGV. The chain's CDR3 is CASSHPADTQYF. CDR3 DNA: TGTGCCAGCAGCCATCCCGCAGATACGCAGTATTTT.

This CDR3 reads CASSYGPSGIYEQYF. For the CDR3, the DNA is TGTGCCAGCAGTTACGGTCCTAGCGGAATCTACGAGCAGTACTTC. The chain is built from TRBV6-6 and TRBJ2-7, with 7 bases lining up with TRBD2. The V and J ends lost 2 bases and 3 bases, in that order; junction bases with no gene match: 7. The CDR3 totals 15 residues. CDR1 MNHNY and CDR2 SVGAGI come from the germline V gene (reference sequence).